This T cell receptor beta chain was recovered during a study of T cells in Graves' hyperthyroidism and ophthalmopathy. Whole-study results and caveats: The model identified upcoming ophthalmopathy a median approximately six months ahead of onset.

Using RNA transcripts as the source, TCR beta CDR3 regions were amplified. The TCR CDR3 first-round RT-PCR relied on the HTBI primer set. MiXCR was run by TCRdb on the multiplex PCR reads, yielding one entry per CDR3 protein. Of 150,000 to 200,000 distinct CDR3 sequences in the sample, over 15% were seen once. Concerning this clonotype: Its cognate antigen is unknown.

Newly diagnosed patients aged 18 to 65 had hyperthyroidism of under 2 months' duration. The study based diagnoses on clinical symptoms, serum thyroxine and TRAb, thyroid ultrasound and orbital computed tomography. This sequence was found in a woman aged 50 to 65 with Graves' hyperthyroidism. The specimen sequenced was blood.

The CDR3 region has the DNA TGTGCCAGCAGCTGGCAGGCCGGGGCATCCGGCTCAGCTTTCTTT. Amino acids: CASSWQAGASGSAFF. This chain connects TRBV5-5 to TRBJ1-1, with D tentatively TRBD1 (5 bases). The CDR3 has 15 amino acids. Germline V lookup: CDR1 SGHKS, CDR2 YYEKEE (reference sequence). The V and J ends lost 3 bases and 10 bases respectively, with 22 bases between them.